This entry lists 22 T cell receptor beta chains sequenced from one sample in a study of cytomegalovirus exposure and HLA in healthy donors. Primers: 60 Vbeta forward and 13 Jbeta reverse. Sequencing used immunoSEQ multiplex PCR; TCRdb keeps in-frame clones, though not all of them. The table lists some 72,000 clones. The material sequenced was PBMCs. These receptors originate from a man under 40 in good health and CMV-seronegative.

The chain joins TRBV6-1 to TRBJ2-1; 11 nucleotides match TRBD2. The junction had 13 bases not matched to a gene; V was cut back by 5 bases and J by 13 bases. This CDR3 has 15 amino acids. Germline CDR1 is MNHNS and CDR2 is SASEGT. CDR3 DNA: TGTGCCAGCAGTCAGAATATAGCGGGAGGGAGTCCTCAGTTCTTC. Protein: CASSQNIAGGSPQFF.

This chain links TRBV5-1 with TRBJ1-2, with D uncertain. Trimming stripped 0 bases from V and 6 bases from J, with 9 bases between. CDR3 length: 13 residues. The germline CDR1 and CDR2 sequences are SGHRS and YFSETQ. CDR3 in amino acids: CASSLEQPHGYTF. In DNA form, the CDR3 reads TGCGCCAGCAGCTTGGAACAGCCCCATGGCTACACCTTC. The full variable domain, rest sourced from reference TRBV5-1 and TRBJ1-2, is KAGVTQTPRYLIKTRGQQVTLSCSPISGHRSVSWYQQTPGQGLQFLFEYFSETQRNKGNFPGRFSGRQFSNSRSEMNVSTLELGDSALYLCASSLEQPHGYTFGSGTRLTVV.

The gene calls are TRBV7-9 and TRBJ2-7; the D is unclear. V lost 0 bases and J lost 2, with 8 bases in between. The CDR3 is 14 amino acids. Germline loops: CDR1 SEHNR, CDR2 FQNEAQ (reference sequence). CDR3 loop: CASSLASYPYEQYF. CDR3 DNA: TGTGCCAGCAGCTTAGCGAGTTACCCCTACGAGCAGTACTTC.

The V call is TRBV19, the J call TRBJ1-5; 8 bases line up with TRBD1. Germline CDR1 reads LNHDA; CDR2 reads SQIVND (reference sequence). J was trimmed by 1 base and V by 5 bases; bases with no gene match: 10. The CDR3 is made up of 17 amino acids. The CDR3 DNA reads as TGTGCCAGTAGTTTCGTACAGGGGGTTGAGAGCAATCAGCCCCAGCATTTT. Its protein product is CASSFVQGVESNQPQHF.

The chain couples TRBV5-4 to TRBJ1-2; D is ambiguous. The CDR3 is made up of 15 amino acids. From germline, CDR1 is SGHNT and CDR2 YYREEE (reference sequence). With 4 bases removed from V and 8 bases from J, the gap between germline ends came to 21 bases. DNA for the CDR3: TGTGCCAGCAGCCCCCCAGCTGGAGGGAATCGGGGCTACACCTTC. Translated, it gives CASSPPAGGNRGYTF.

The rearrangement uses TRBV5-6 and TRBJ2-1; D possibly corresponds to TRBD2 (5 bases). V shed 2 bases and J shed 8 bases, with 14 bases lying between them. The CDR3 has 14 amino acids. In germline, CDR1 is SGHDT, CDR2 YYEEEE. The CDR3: CASSFDRVGDEQFF. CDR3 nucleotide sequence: TGTGCCAGCAGCTTTGACCGGGTCGGGGATGAGCAGTTCTTC.

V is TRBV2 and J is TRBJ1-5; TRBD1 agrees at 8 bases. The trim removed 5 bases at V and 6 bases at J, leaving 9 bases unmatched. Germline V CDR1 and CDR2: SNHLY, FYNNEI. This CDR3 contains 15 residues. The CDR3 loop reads CASSYDRGVFQPQHF. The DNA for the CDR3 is TGTGCCAGCAGTTACGACAGGGGAGTATTTCAGCCCCAGCATTTT.

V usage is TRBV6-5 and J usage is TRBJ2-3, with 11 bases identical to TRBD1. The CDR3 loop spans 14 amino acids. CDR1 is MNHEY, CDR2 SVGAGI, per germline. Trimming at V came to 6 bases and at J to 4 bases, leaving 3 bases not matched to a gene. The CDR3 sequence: CASSPGQGADTQYF. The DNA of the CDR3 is TGTGCCAGCAGCCCGGGACAGGGGGCAGATACGCAGTATTTT.

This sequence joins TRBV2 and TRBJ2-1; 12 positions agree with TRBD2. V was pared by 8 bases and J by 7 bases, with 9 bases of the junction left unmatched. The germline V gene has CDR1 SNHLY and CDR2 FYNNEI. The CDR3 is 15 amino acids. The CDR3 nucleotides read TGTGCCAGCCGGGCGACTAGCGGGAGTCGAAATGAGCAGTTCTTC. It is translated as CASRATSGSRNEQFF.

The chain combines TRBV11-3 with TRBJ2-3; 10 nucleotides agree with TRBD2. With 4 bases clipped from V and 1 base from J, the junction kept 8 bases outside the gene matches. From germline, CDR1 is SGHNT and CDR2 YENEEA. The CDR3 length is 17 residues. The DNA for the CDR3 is TGTGCCAGCAGCTCTTTCGGACTAGCGGCTGGCACAGATACGCAGTATTTT. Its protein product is CASSSFGLAAGTDTQYF.

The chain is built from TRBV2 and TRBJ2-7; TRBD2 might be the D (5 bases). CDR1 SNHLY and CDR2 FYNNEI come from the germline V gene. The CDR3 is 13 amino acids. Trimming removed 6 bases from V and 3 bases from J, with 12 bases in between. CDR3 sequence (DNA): TGTGCCAGCAGGGACTCTTCGCGCTACGAGCAGTACTTC. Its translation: CASRDSSRYEQYF. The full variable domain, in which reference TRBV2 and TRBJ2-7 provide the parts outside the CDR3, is EPEVTQTPSHQVTQMGQEVILRCVPISNHLYFYWYRQILGQKVEFLVSFYNNEISEKSEIFDDQFSVERPDGSNFTLKIRSTKLEDSAMYFCASRDSSRYEQYFGPGTRLTVT.

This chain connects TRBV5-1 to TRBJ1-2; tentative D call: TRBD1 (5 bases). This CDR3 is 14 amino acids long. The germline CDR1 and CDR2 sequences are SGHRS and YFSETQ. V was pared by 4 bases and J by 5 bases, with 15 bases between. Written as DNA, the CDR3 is TGCGCCAGCAGCAAAGGGGACGGGACTTATGGCTACACCTTC. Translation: CASSKGDGTYGYTF. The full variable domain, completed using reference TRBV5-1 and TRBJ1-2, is KAGVTQTPRYLIKTRGQQVTLSCSPISGHRSVSWYQQTPGQGLQFLFEYFSETQRNKGNFPGRFSGRQFSNSRSEMNVSTLELGDSALYLCASSKGDGTYGYTFGSGTRLTVV.

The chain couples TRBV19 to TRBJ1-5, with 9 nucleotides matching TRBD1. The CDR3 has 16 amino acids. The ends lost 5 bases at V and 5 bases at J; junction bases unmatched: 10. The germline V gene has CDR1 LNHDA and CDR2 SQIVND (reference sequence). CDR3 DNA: TGTGCCAGTAGTGACTCCGGACAGGGGATGGATCAGCCCCAGCATTTT. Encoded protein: CASSDSGQGMDQPQHF.

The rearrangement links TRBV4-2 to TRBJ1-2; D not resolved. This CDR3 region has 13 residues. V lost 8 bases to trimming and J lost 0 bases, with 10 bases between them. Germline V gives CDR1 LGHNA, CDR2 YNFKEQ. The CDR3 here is CASGDWSNYGYTF. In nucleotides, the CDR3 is TGTGCCAGCGGCGACTGGTCTAACTATGGCTACACCTTC.

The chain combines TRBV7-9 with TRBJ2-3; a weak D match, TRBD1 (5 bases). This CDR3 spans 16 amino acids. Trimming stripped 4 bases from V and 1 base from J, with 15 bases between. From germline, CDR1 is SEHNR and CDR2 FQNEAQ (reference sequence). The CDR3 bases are TGTGCCAGCAGCTCAGTAGGGGAATGGGGCACAGATACGCAGTATTTT. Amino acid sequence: CASSSVGEWGTDTQYF. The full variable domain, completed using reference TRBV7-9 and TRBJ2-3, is DTGVSQNPRHKITKRGQNVTFRCDPISEHNRLYWYRQTLGQGPEFLTYFQNEAQLEKSRLLSDRFSAERPKGSFSTLEIQRTEQGDSAMYLCASSSVGEWGTDTQYFGPGTRLTVL.

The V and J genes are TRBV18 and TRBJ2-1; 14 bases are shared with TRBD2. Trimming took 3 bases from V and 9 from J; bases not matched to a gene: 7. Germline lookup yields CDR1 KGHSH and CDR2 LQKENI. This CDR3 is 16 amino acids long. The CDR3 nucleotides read TGTGCCAGCTCACCTGGGACTAGCGGGGGATCTACTGAGCAGTTCTTC. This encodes CASSPGTSGGSTEQFF. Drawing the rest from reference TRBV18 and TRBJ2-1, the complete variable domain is NAGVMQNPRHLVRRRGQEARLRCSPMKGHSHVYWYRQLPEEGLKFMVYLQKENIIDESGMPKERFSAEFPKEGPSILRIQQVVRGDSAAYFCASSPGTSGGSTEQFFGPGTRLTVL.

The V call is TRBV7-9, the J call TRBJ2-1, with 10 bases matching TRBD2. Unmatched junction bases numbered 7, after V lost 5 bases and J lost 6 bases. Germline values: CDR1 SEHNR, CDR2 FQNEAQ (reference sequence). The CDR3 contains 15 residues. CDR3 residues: CASSKAGGLFNEQFF. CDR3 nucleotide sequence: TGTGCCAGCAGCAAAGCGGGGGGGCTCTTCAATGAGCAGTTCTTC.

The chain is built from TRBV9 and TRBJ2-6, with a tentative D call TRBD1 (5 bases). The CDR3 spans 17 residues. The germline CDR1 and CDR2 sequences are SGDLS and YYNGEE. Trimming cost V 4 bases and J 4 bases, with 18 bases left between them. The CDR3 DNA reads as TGTGCCAGCAGCATAGACCCGTTTGGGGCCGGGGCCAACGTCCTGACTTTC. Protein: CASSIDPFGAGANVLTF.

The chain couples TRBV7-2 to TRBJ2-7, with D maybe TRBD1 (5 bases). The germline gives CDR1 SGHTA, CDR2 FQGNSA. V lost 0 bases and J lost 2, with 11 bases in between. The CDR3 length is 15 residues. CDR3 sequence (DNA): TGTGCCAGCAGCTTAGCGAGGCCAGGGACCTACGAGCAGTACTTC. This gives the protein CASSLARPGTYEQYF.

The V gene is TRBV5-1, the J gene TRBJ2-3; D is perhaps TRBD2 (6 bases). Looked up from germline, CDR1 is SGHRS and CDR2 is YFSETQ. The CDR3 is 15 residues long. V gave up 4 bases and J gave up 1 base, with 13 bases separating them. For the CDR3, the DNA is TGCGCCAGCAGCATCGGGGGTCGGGGCACAGATACGCAGTATTTT. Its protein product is CASSIGGRGTDTQYF.

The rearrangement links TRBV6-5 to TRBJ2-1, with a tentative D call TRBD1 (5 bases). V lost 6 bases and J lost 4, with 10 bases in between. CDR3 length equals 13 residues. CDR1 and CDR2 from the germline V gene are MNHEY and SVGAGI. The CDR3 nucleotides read TGTGCCAGCAGCCTAGACAGTTACAATGAGCAGTTCTTC. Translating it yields CASSLDSYNEQFF.

The CDR3 reads CAWSVSSGRDEQYF. The DNA of the CDR3 is TGTGCCTGGAGTGTTAGCAGCGGGAGAGACGAGCAGTACTTC. V and J are TRBV30 and TRBJ2-7; 8 nucleotides match TRBD2. Germline lookup yields CDR1 GTSNPN and CDR2 SVGIG (reference sequence). This CDR3 has 14 residues. The ends lost 0 bases at V and 5 bases at J; junction bases unmatched: 6.